This T cell receptor beta chain was sequenced for a study of shared clonotypes between healthy human individuals. General observations from the study: Across subsets, estimated richness was generally greater for naive than for memory populations. In a few donors, roughly 5.2% of naive CD4 clonotypes appeared in common.

Naive CD8 cells lacked CD45RO, underwent positive selection for CCR7 and left out terminally differentiated effector memory CD45RA+ cells. Donors were Caucasian adults residing in Nashville, Tennessee, USA. Worth noting for this clone: Antigen: not known.

Each sorted subset replicate got 200 ng genomic DNA, about 33,000 genomes. The data were produced by immunoSEQ multiplex PCR, yet TCRdb's version contains in-frame clones alone and is incomplete. The sample consists of millions of clones, about 93% of them appearing once. The germline V gene encodes CDR1 MNHEY and CDR2 SMNVEV (reference sequence). This CDR3 region has 15 residues. Trimming removed 8 bases at V and 4 bases at J, with 21 bases between. Sequenced material: naive CD8+ T cells from PBMCs. The chain uses TRBV27 and TRBJ2-7; D possibly uses TRBD1 or TRBD2 (5 bases each). This TCR derives from a man between 18 and 29 years old in good health. Some clones in this sample may be carry-over from other donors' samples. The CDR3 spells CASSTAGRIGYEQYF. In nucleotides, the CDR3 is TGTGCCAGCTCCACGGCAGGGAGAATAGGGTACGAGCAGTACTTC.